This TCR beta chain was captured by sequencing in a study of blood T cells in healthy people across ages. Broader study findings: Observed TCR beta diversity per million T cells went down as age went up. This fall followed a roughly linear course with age.

For the second PCR, which ran for 7 to 11 cycles, a sample-barcoded 5' primer and a J-beta primer mix were used. A template-switch adaptor containing 12 random nucleotides labeled each cDNA molecule. TCRdb re-derived calls from the 5' RACE reads in MiXCR, one entry per CDR3 protein. This table has nearly 1 million distinct CDR3 sequences, 45% to 60% appearing once. A note on this clonotype: Its specificity is not known.

Drawing of peripheral blood yielded 8.5 to 10 milliliters from each donor. CDR3 length: 14 residues. Losses at the gene ends were 6 bases for V and 0 bases for J; bases not matched to a gene: 5. Germline assignment: CDR1 DFQATT and CDR2 SNEGSKA (reference sequence). This clonotype originated in a woman between 55 and 75 years old in good health. The V gene is TRBV20-1, the J gene TRBJ2-4; the match to TRBD2 covers 7 bases. The material sequenced was blood. DNA of the CDR3: TGCAGTGCAACCTTAGCGGGAGCCAAAAACATTCAGTACTTC. This codes for CSATLAGAKNIQYF.